What follows are 12 T cell receptor beta chains derived from one specimen sequenced in a study of T cell responses to AZD1222 COVID-19 vaccine. Using immunoSEQ multiplex PCR, the repertoire was profiled, and TCRdb retains in-frame clones only, with some absent. The top ten hold 1.3% of the sample, which has more than 150,000 clones, approximately 90% seen once. This sample comprised peripheral blood, obtained 28 days after the second AZD1222 dose. Receptor source: an adult who received the AZD1222 COVID-19 vaccine.

The chain couples TRBV7-3 to TRBJ1-1; D gene uncertain. The CDR3 consists of 12 residues. The V end was cut by 7 bases, the J end by 1 base, with 7 bases between. CDR1 is SGHTA, CDR2 FQGTGA, per germline. The CDR3 sequence is CASKNSNTEAFF. The CDR3 nucleotides read TGTGCCAGCAAGAATTCGAACACTGAAGCTTTCTTT.

The V and J genes are TRBV2 and TRBJ2-3; TRBD2 matches 10 bases. V was clipped by 7 bases and J by 4 bases; unmatched bases: 8. CDR1 is SNHLY, CDR2 FYNNEI, per germline. The CDR3 consists of 15 residues. The CDR3 DNA reads TGTGCCAGCAACCAGCGGGAGGGTGGCGCAGATACGCAGTATTTT. Its protein is CASNQREGGADTQYF.

V gene TRBV19 combines with J gene TRBJ1-2, with D maybe TRBD1 (5 bases). V lost 3 bases and J lost 4, with 9 bases in between. The CDR3 length is 13 residues. The germline V gene has CDR1 LNHDA and CDR2 SQIVND (reference sequence). The CDR3 loop reads CASSIQGPYGYTF. The CDR3 DNA reads TGTGCCAGTAGTATTCAGGGCCCCTATGGCTACACCTTC.

This sequence joins TRBV6-5 and TRBJ1-6; 8 positions agree with TRBD1. Per the germline V gene, CDR1 is MNHEY and CDR2 is SVGAGI. The CDR3 totals 14 residues. The trim removed 6 bases at V and 9 bases at J, leaving 7 bases unmatched. The CDR3 DNA is TGTGCCAGCAGAGGACAGGGCGGGAGTTCACCCCTCCACTTT. This codes for CASRGQGGSSPLHF.

The chain uses TRBV6-5 and TRBJ2-7; perhaps D is TRBD1 or TRBD2 (5 bases each). Germline CDR1 and CDR2: MNHEY and SVGAGI. Trimming removed 2 bases at V and 4 bases at J, with 15 bases between. The CDR3 is 15 amino acids. The CDR3 nucleotides are TGTGCCAGCAGTTACACTCCGGGACCGAGTTACGAGCAGTACTTC. This gives the protein CASSYTPGPSYEQYF.

The rearrangement joins TRBV6-5 to TRBJ2-7, with 11 bases matching TRBD1. The CDR3 consists of 15 residues. Trimming removed 2 bases from V and 5 bases from J; junction bases left unmatched: 5. CDR1 and CDR2 from the germline V gene are MNHEY and SVGAGI. The DNA of the CDR3 is TGTGCCAGCAGTTACGGGACAGGGGGTTTCAACGAGCAGTACTTC. It translates to CASSYGTGGFNEQYF.

Only a few counts were recorded for this clone. The chain links TRBV7-9 to TRBJ2-1, with D perhaps TRBD1 (6 bases). V lost 6 bases and J 7 bases, leaving 16 bases between the germline ends. From germline, CDR1 is SEHNR and CDR2 FQNEAQ (reference sequence). CDR3 length: 14 residues. CDR3 in amino acids: CASRMGTGFNEQFF. CDR3 DNA sequence: TGTGCCAGCAGAATGGGAACAGGGTTTAATGAGCAGTTCTTC.

In nucleotides, the CDR3 is TGCGCCAGCAGCCCAGGGGCTATGAACACTGAAGCTTTCTTT. Translated, it gives CASSPGAMNTEAFF. V usage is TRBV4-3 and J usage is TRBJ1-1, with TRBD1 as a possible D gene (6 bases). CDR1 is LGHNA, CDR2 YSLEER, per germline. V gave up 4 bases and J gave up 0 bases, with 9 bases separating them. The CDR3 loop spans 14 amino acids.

V is TRBV12-5 and J is TRBJ1-1, with D hard to call. With 1 base removed from V and 2 bases from J, the gap between germline ends came to 8 bases. This CDR3 contains 14 residues. The V gene's germline CDR1 is LGHNT and CDR2 FRNRAP. The DNA of the CDR3 is TGTGCTAGTGGTTTGGGCGCCGGAAACACTGAAGCTTTCTTT. As protein: CASGLGAGNTEAFF.

A word on this clone: Other nucleotide sequences in the sample specify the same CDR3. The V gene is TRBV5-1, the J gene TRBJ2-7; D unresolved. Germline V CDR1 and CDR2: SGHRS, YFSETQ. The CDR3 has 11 amino acids. Trimming shortened V by 0 bases and J by 4 bases, and 2 bases separated the two germline ends. The CDR3 loop is CASSLGYEQYF. The CDR3 region has the DNA TGCGCCAGCAGCTTGGGATACGAGCAGTACTTC.

The rearrangement links TRBV28 to TRBJ1-1; 7 bases map to TRBD1. V shed 6 bases and J 0 bases; nucleotides not matched to a gene: 4. CDR3 length equals 14 residues. Germline-derived CDR1 and CDR2 are MDHEN and SYDVKM. This chain's CDR3 is CASRVGQMNTEAFF. The CDR3 nucleotides are TGTGCCAGCAGGGTGGGACAGATGAACACTGAAGCTTTCTTT.

The chain combines TRBV28 with TRBJ1-4, with D hard to call. Per germline, CDR1 MDHEN and CDR2 SYDVKM. The ends were cut back, 10 bases at V and 7 bases at J, with 16 bases in the middle. The CDR3 loop spans 13 amino acids. The CDR3 region is CATQRVGGEKLFF. The CDR3, as DNA: TGTGCCACCCAGCGGGTGGGAGGTGAAAAACTGTTTTTT.